These 26 T cell receptor beta chains share one sample of origin, sequenced in a study of early T cells in non-severe SARS-CoV-2 infection. TCRdb ran MiXCR on the 5' RACE reads and lists one entry per CDR3 protein. The sample lists roughly 75,000 distinct CDR3 sequences; around a tenth were seen once. The sample taken for sequencing was whole blood. These receptors were taken from an adult who was a healthcare worker with PCR-confirmed SARS-CoV-2 infection or an uninfected control (not recorded which).

This clonotype showed up many times. The chain is built from TRBV7-2 and TRBJ2-5; D gene uncertain. The CDR3 totals 12 residues. The V gene's germline CDR1 is SGHTA and CDR2 FQGNSA. V gave up 2 bases and J gave up 7 bases, with 8 bases separating them. CDR3 bases: TGTGCCAGCAGCTTAATGGTGGGGACCCAGTACTTC. Its translation: CASSLMVGTQYF.

This clonotype was seen repeatedly, ten times or more. V and J are TRBV18 and TRBJ1-1; possible D gene TRBD1, 5 bases. The germline V gene encodes CDR1 KGHSH and CDR2 LQKENI. Deletions cut 3 bases from V and 2 bases from J, with 19 bases between. This CDR3 comprises 17 residues. The CDR3 region has the DNA TGTGCCAGCTCACCTTTACCGATTTCCGGGGCTAACACTGAAGCTTTCTTT. Its protein product is CASSPLPISGANTEAFF.

This clonotype was seen at least ten times. V usage is TRBV20-1 and J usage is TRBJ1-5; D is uncertain. Trimming stripped 5 bases from V and 2 bases from J, with 22 bases between. Germline assignment: CDR1 DFQATT and CDR2 SNEGSKA (reference sequence). CDR3 length equals 17 residues. The CDR3 DNA reads as TGCAGTGCTCCCGGGGAGGGAGGAACTTCGGGCAATCAGCCCCAGCATTTT. Its protein product is CSAPGEGGTSGNQPQHF.

This clonotype was counted a few times. The rearrangement links TRBV5-4 to TRBJ2-3; D possibly matches TRBD1 or TRBD2 (6 bases each). With 3 bases removed from V and 4 bases from J, the gap between germline ends came to 18 bases. Germline V CDR1 and CDR2: SGHNT, YYREEE (reference sequence). The CDR3 has 16 residues. CDR3 nucleotide sequence: TGTGCCAGCAGCTCTCCAAGGGGGGTGACGGCAGATACGCAGTATTTT. It is translated as CASSSPRGVTADTQYF.

This clonotype was counted many times. This chain uses TRBV4-1 with TRBJ1-6; D unclear. The length of the CDR3 is 15 residues. Trimming removed 0 bases at V and 9 bases at J, with 12 bases between. Germline CDR1 is MGHRA and CDR2 is YSYEKL. The CDR3 DNA sequence: TGCGCCAGCAGCCAAGATAAGAAGGGAATTTCACCCCTCCACTTT. Translated, it gives CASSQDKKGISPLHF.

This clonotype was found a few times. The gene calls are TRBV28 and TRBJ2-3, with a weak D call TRBD1 (6 bases). The CDR3 covers 19 residues. Trimming stripped 7 bases from V and 2 bases from J, with 28 bases between. The V gene's germline CDR1 is MDHEN and CDR2 SYDVKM. The CDR3 nucleotides read TGTGCCAGCAATCCCATGGGCGGCGAAACAGGGCCGAACACAGATACGCAGTATTTT. It translates to CASNPMGGETGPNTDTQYF.

This clonotype was detected ten times or more. This chain uses TRBV7-3 with TRBJ2-2; 11 bases match TRBD2. V dropped 3 bases and J dropped 5; count of bases not matched to a gene: 2. The germline V gene has CDR1 SGHTA and CDR2 FQGTGA. The CDR3 contains 15 residues. The CDR3 protein is CASSFGTSGTGELFF. For the CDR3, the DNA is TGTGCCAGCAGCTTCGGGACTAGCGGTACCGGGGAGCTGTTTTTT.

This clonotype was counted many times. V gene TRBV6-1 combines with J gene TRBJ2-1, with 10 nucleotides matching TRBD2. The J segment lost 6 bases and the V segment lost 4 bases, leaving 3 bases of the junction unmatched. The CDR3 has 14 amino acids. Per germline, CDR1 MNHNS and CDR2 SASEGT. In DNA form, the CDR3 reads TGTGCCAGCAGTGTAGCGGGAGGCACCAATGAGCAGTTCTTC. This gives the protein CASSVAGGTNEQFF.

The chain combines TRBV4-2 with TRBJ1-5; D is ambiguous. Deletions cut 2 bases from V and 9 bases from J, with 14 bases between. This CDR3 has 14 amino acids. The V gene's germline CDR1 is LGHNA and CDR2 YNFKEQ. Here the CDR3 reads CASSQTGPGLPQHF. In nucleotides, the CDR3 is TGTGCCAGCAGCCAAACCGGGCCCGGGTTGCCCCAGCATTTT.

The chain employs TRBV28 and TRBJ1-2, with D possibly matching TRBD1 (5 bases). Germline CDR1 MDHEN, CDR2 SYDVKM. The CDR3 spans 14 residues. With 6 bases removed from V and 6 bases from J, the gap between germline ends came to 17 bases. The CDR3 nucleotides are TGTGCCAGCAGCCCCCCCGGCCCAGGGAATGGCTACACCTTC. Translated, it gives CASSPPGPGNGYTF.

This clonotype appeared many times. V and J are TRBV7-8 and TRBJ2-7; weak D call: TRBD1 (7 bases). V was pared by 5 bases and J by 2 bases, with 16 bases between. This CDR3 has 15 residues. Germline V gene data show CDR1 as SGHVS and CDR2 as FQNEAQ. This CDR3 is CASSGRTGSPYEQYF. The CDR3 nucleotides are TGTGCCAGCAGCGGGAGGACAGGCTCACCCTACGAGCAGTACTTC.

This clonotype has only a few counts. The rearrangement links TRBV27 to TRBJ2-3; no clear D. CDR3 size: 15 residues. The V end lost 1 base, the J end lost 2 bases, and 10 bases lay between the germline ends. Per germline, CDR1 MNHEY and CDR2 SMNVEV (reference sequence). The CDR3, as DNA: TGTGCCAGCAGTTTATTTGGGCTTTACACAGATACGCAGTATTTT. This encodes CASSLFGLYTDTQYF.

This chain links TRBV27 with TRBJ2-3; 8 bases line up with TRBD2. Germline assignment: CDR1 MNHEY and CDR2 SMNVEV (reference sequence). Trimming took 6 bases from V and 11 from J; bases not matched to a gene: 10. The CDR3 has 13 amino acids. Here the CDR3 DNA reads TGTGCCAGCAGCCGGGGACTAGGGGTAGGGCAGTATTTT. Translation: CASSRGLGVGQYF.

This clonotype has more than one count but fewer than ten. The chain is built from TRBV4-1 and TRBJ2-6, with 7 nucleotides matching TRBD1. This CDR3 has 14 amino acids. The germline gives CDR1 MGHRA, CDR2 YSYEKL. Germline trimming cut 4 bases from V and 13 bases from J; bases unmatched to any gene: 10. CDR3 protein: CASSLAGQERVLTF. The CDR3 DNA reads TGCGCCAGCAGCCTGGCTGGACAGGAAAGAGTCCTGACTTTC.

This clonotype has more than one count but fewer than ten. The genes are TRBV21-1 and TRBJ2-3; the listed D gene, TRBD1, was not tested against the DNA. TRBV21-1 is tagged as a pseudogene. This CDR3 region has 14 residues. The CDR3: CASSKMGQEDTQYF. The CDR3 nucleotides read TGTGCCAGCAGCAAAATGGGGCAGGAAGATACGCAGTATTTT.

J is TRBJ2-3 and V is TRBV20-1; D perhaps matches TRBD1 (6 bases). The CDR3 is 13 residues long. Germline CDR1 is DFQATT and CDR2 is SNEGSKA (reference sequence). The CDR3 DNA sequence: TGCAGCGGCAGGCAGGGGACCACAGATACGCAGTATTTT. It specifies CSGRQGTTDTQYF.

This clonotype came up many times. The rearrangement links TRBV11-2 to TRBJ2-3; possibly TRBD1 for D (5 bases). The V end was cut by 1 base, the J end by 2 bases, with 19 bases between. CDR3 length: 18 residues. In germline, CDR1 is SGHAT, CDR2 FQNNGV. CDR3 sequence: CASSLGLLGGQSTDTQYF. The CDR3 coding sequence is TGTGCCAGCAGCTTAGGCCTCCTGGGCGGACAATCCACAGATACGCAGTATTTT.

Details on this clonotype: The germline gene is not matched at one end of the junction; a read error may be the cause. This chain's CDR3 is CASTVLQYF. CDR3 bases: TGTGCCAGCACCGTACTGCAGTATTTT. V gene TRBV9 combines with J gene TRBJ2-3; D ambiguous. The CDR3 totals 9 residues. The germline CDR1 and CDR2 sequences are SGDLS and YYNGEE.

In this sample, this clonotype turned up many times. The chain uses TRBV5-1 and TRBJ1-1; D ambiguous. This CDR3 contains 13 residues. V was trimmed by 1 base and J by 0 bases, leaving 4 bases between them. Germline CDR1 reads SGHRS; CDR2 reads YFSETQ. The CDR3 DNA follows: TGCGCCAGCAGCTTGACAGTGAACACTGAAGCTTTCTTT. Its protein product is CASSLTVNTEAFF.

This clonotype was seen ten or more times. The chain has TRBV18 and TRBJ1-1, with D uncertain. With 0 bases removed from V and 3 bases from J, the gap between germline ends came to 14 bases. In germline, CDR1 is KGHSH, CDR2 LQKENI. This CDR3 spans 16 amino acids. The CDR3 DNA reads TGTGCCAGCTCACCACCGAACCAAAAGCAGGACACTGAAGCTTTCTTT. This sequence encodes CASSPPNQKQDTEAFF.

Of note for this clonotype: A read error is possible here, since a much larger clone lies one base away. The CDR3 end shows no conserved phenylalanine or tryptophan, and so a read error is likely. This chain uses TRBV18 with TRBJ1-2, with 8 positions matching TRBD1. The CDR3 length is 15 residues. Germline V gives CDR1 KGHSH, CDR2 LQKENI. The ends lost 3 bases at V and 4 bases at J; junction bases unmatched: 7. The CDR3: CASSPLDREGYGYTS. CDR3 sequence (DNA): TGTGCCAGCTCACCTCTGGACAGGGAAGGCTATGGCTACACCTCC.

This clonotype was seen at least ten times. V usage is TRBV20-1 and J usage is TRBJ1-5; D gene unclear. Looked up from germline, CDR1 is DFQATT and CDR2 is SNEGSKA (reference sequence). V was pared by 0 bases and J by 0 bases, with 12 bases between. This CDR3 spans 16 amino acids. This CDR3 reads CSARDMAEYSNQPQHF. CDR3 sequence (DNA): TGCAGTGCTAGAGATATGGCGGAATATAGCAATCAGCCCCAGCATTTT.

This clonotype appeared many times. The J gene is TRBJ2-1, the V gene TRBV24-1; D is ambiguous. Germline V lookup: CDR1 KGHDR, CDR2 SFDVKD. There are 17 residues in the CDR3. V shed 3 bases and J shed 0 bases, with 14 bases lying between them. CDR3 sequence reads: CATSDQTAASSYNEQFF. DNA for the CDR3: TGTGCCACCAGTGATCAGACTGCCGCGAGCTCCTACAATGAGCAGTTCTTC.

This rearrangement joins TRBV29-1 to TRBJ2-3; TRBD2 aligns across 11 bases. V was clipped by 8 bases and J by 3 bases; unmatched bases: 10. This CDR3 is built from 15 residues. Germline-derived CDR1 and CDR2 are SQVTM and ANQGSEA. The CDR3 nucleotides are TGCAGCCTCCGCGTACTAGCGGGAGTAACAGATACGCAGTATTTT. As protein: CSLRVLAGVTDTQYF.

This clonotype was detected many times. The CDR3 nucleotides read TGTGCCAGCAGCAAAGGACCCCTGACTAGCGGGAGGGTCCATGCAGATACGCAGTATTTT. It encodes CASSKGPLTSGRVHADTQYF. The rearrangement links TRBV21-1 to TRBJ2-3; the table's D call, TRBD2, has no DNA check behind it. TRBV21-1 is assigned pseudogene status. The CDR3 is 20 amino acids.

This clonotype was picked up many times. The chain combines TRBV30 with TRBJ1-2; unclear D gene. CDR3 size: 13 residues. Trimming shortened V by 0 bases and J by 8 bases, and 13 bases separated the two germline ends. Germline CDR1 and CDR2: GTSNPN and SVGIG (reference sequence). CDR3 protein: CAWSVGWADGYTF. CDR3 DNA sequence: TGTGCCTGGAGTGTGGGTTGGGCGGACGGCTACACCTTC.